The sequence of this T cell receptor (beta chain) was determined in a study of T-cell reconstitution after alpha-beta-depleted transplantation in children. Study-level points and caveats: A year had passed since transplant, and T-cell counts and diversity by then came mostly from newly produced T cells.

The CDR3 runs to 16 residues. Germline CDR1 LGHNA, CDR2 YSLEER. V lost 5 bases to trimming and J lost 4 bases, with 18 bases between them. This clonotype was counted many times. Antigen specificity is unknown. Unique molecular identifiers were incorporated when the TCRbeta library was constructed. TCRdb itself ran the PCR reads through MiXCR, one entry per CDR3 protein. The sample has fewer than 750,000 distinct CDR3 sequences; more than 20% are singletons. The gene calls are TRBV4-3 and TRBJ2-1; a possible D gene is TRBD1 (6 bases). The TCR sequence derives from a boy in the first two years of life who had a stem cell transplant for acute myeloid leukemia, so the T cells may come from the graft donor. The specimen was PBMCs, mostly from graft donor cells, collected 360 days after TCRalphabeta/CD19-depleted stem cell transplant. The CDR3 spells CASSISGVGPYNEQFF. CDR3 bases: TGCGCCAGCAGCATCTCAGGGGTTGGCCCTTACAATGAGCAGTTCTTC.